This T cell receptor beta chain was profiled in a study of cytomegalovirus exposure and HLA in healthy donors. General observations from the study: Generally TCR sequences proved uncommon, though certain public TCRs appeared in numerous donors. Cytomegalovirus status, reportedly, was diagnosed with high specificity and sensitivity by the classifier. Cytomegalovirus-associated TCR beta chains were listed, numbering 150 to 200.

Donors were drawn from the approximately 120-subject validation cohort, separate from the approximately 670-subject first cohort. Method: immunoSEQ multiplex PCR; TCRdb's copy keeps in-frame clones and lacks some. This sample carries hundreds of thousands of clones, 86% of them seen once, and the ten largest clones take about 0.8%. Germline V gene sequence: CDR1 SGHNT, CDR2 YYREEE (reference sequence). V lost 1 base and J 1 base, leaving 8 bases between the germline ends. The CDR3 is 15 residues long. In the case of this clone: Its antigen is not identified.

The sequencing input was PBMCs. The V and J genes are TRBV5-4 and TRBJ2-2, with D tentatively TRBD2 (5 bases). This receptor was identified in a woman under 30 in good health and CMV-seronegative. The CDR3 region is CASSLSTMNTGELFF. For the CDR3, the DNA is TGTGCCAGCAGCTTGTCGACTATGAACACCGGGGAGCTGTTTTTT.